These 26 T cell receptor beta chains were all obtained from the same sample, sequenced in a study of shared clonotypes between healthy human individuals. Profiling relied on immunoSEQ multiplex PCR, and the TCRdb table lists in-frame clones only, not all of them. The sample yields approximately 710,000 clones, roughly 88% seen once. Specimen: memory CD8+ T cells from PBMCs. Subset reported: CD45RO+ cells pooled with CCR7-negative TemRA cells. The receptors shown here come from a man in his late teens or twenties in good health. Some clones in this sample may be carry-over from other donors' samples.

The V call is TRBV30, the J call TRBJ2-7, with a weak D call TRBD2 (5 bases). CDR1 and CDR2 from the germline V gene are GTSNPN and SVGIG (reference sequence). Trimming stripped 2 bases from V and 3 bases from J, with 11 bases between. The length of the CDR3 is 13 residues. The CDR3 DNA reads TGTGCCTGGAGTTGGGCAGGAGGCTACGAGCAGTACTTC. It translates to CAWSWAGGYEQYF.

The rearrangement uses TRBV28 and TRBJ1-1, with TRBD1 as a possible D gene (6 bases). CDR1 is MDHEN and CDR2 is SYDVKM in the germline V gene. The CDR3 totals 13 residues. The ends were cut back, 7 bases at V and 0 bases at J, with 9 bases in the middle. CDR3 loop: CASKTGMNTEAFF. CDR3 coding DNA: TGTGCCAGCAAGACAGGCATGAACACTGAAGCTTTCTTT.

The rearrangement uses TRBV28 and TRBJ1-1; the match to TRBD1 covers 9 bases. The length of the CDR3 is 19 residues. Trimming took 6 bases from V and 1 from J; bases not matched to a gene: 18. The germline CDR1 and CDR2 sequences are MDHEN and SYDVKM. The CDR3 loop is CASSRRPRDRVVPNTEAFF. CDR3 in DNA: TGTGCCAGCAGCCGGCGACCTAGGGACAGGGTGGTGCCGAACACTGAAGCTTTCTTT.

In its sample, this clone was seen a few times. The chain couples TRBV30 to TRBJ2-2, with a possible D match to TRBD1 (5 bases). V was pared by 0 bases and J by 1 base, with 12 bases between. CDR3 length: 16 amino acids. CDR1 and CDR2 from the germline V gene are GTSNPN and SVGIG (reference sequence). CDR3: CAWSVRPGMNTGELFF. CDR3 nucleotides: TGTGCCTGGAGTGTACGGCCAGGGATGAACACCGGGGAGCTGTTTTTT.

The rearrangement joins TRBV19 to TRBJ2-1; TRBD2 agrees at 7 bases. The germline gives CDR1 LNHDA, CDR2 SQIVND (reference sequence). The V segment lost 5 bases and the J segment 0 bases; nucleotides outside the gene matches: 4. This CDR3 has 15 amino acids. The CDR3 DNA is TGTGCCAGTAGTGTCGGGAGGATCTCCTACAATGAGCAGTTCTTC. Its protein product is CASSVGRISYNEQFF.

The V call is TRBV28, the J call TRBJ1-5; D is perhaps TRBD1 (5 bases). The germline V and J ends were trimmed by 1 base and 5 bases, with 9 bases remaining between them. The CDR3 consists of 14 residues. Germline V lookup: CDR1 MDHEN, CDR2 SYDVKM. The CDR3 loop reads CASSLSRTYQPQHF. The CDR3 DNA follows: TGTGCCAGCAGTTTATCCCGGACATATCAGCCCCAGCATTTT. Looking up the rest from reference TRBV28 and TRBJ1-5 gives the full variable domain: DVKVTQSSRYLVKRTGEKVFLECVQDMDHENMFWYRQDPGLGLRLIYFSYDVKMKEKGDIPEGYSVSREKKERFSLILESASTNQTSMYLCASSLSRTYQPQHFGDGTRLSIL.

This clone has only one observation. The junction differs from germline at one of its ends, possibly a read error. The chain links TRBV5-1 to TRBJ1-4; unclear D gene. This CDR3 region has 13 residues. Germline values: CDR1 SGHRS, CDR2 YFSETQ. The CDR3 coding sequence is TGTGCCAGCAGCGATGGGCCTAATGAAAAACTGTTTTTT. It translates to CASSDGPNEKLFF.

DNA for the CDR3: TGTGCCAGCAGTTTCCCACAATCGACAGGGTTGGCTAACTATGGCTACACCTTC. Translating it yields CASSFPQSTGLANYGYTF. The chain combines TRBV28 with TRBJ1-2; the match to TRBD1 covers 7 bases. Germline V gene lookup returns CDR1 MDHEN and CDR2 SYDVKM. The CDR3 sequence is 18 residues long. The J segment lost 0 bases and the V segment lost 3 bases, leaving 13 bases of the junction unmatched.

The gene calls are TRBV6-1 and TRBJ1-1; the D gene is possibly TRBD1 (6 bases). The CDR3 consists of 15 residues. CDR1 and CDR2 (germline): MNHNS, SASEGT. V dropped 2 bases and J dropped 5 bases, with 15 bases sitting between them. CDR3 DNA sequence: TGTGCCAGCAGTGAAATTACAGGGCTGGTAACTGAAGCTTTCTTT. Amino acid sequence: CASSEITGLVTEAFF.

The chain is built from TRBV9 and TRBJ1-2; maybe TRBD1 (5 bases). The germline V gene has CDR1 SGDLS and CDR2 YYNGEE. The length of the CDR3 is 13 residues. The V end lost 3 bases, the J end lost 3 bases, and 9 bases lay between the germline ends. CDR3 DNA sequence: TGTGCCAGCAGCGAATGGGGGGACTATGGCTACACCTTC. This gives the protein CASSEWGDYGYTF.

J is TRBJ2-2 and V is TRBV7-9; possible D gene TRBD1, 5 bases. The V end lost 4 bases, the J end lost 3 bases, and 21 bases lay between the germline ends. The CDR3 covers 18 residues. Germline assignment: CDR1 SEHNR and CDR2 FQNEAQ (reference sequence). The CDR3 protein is CASSSHRTTASDTGELFF. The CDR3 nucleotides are TGTGCCAGCAGCTCTCACCGGACAACCGCGTCGGACACCGGGGAGCTGTTTTTT.

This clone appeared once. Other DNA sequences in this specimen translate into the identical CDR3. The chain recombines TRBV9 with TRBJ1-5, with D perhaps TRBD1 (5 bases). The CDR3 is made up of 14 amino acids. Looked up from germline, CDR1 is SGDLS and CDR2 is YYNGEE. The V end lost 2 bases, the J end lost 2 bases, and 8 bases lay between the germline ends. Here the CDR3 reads CASSVGGGNQPQHF. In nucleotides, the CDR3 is TGTGCCAGCAGCGTTGGGGGAGGCAATCAGCCCCAGCATTTT.

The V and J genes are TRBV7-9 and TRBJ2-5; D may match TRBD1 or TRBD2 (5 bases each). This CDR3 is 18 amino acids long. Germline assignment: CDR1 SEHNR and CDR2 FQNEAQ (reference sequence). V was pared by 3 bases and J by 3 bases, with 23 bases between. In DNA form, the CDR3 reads TGTGCCAGCAGCTTCCCTTCTGCAGGGTCGGGATCAAAAGAGACCCAGTACTTC. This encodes CASSFPSAGSGSKETQYF.

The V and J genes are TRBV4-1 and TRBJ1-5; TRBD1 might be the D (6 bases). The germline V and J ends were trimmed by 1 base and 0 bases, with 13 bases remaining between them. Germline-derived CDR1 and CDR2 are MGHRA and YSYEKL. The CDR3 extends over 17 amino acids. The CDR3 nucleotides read TGCGCCAGCAGCCAAGGTCTCAGGGGTTATAGCAATCAGCCCCAGCATTTT. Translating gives CASSQGLRGYSNQPQHF.

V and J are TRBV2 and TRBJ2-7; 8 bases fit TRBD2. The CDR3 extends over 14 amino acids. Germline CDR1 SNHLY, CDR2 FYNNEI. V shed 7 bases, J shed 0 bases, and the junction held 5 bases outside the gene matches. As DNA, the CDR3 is TGTGCCAGCATGGGGCGGGAGGTCTCCTACGAGCAGTACTTC. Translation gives CASMGREVSYEQYF.

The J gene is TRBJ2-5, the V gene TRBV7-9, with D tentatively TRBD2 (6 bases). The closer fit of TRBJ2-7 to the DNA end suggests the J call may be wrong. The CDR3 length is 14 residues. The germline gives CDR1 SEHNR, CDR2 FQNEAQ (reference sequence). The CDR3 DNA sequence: TGTGCCAGCAGCCCCGGAGGGAGTTCCTACGAGCAGTACTTC. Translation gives CASSPGGSSYEQYF.

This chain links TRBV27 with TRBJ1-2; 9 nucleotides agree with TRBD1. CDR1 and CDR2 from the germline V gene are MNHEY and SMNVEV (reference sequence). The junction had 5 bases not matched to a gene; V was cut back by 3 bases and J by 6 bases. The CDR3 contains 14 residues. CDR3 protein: CASSFLQGANGYTF. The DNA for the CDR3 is TGTGCCAGCAGTTTTTTACAGGGGGCCAATGGCTACACCTTC.

CDR3 sequence: CASSSRTGKAVNYGYTF. Written as DNA, the CDR3 is TGTGCCAGCAGCTCCCGGACAGGGAAGGCCGTTAACTATGGCTACACCTTC. This chain connects TRBV7-2 to TRBJ1-2, with 8 bases lining up with TRBD1. CDR1 is SGHTA and CDR2 is FQGNSA in the germline V gene. The CDR3 sequence is 17 residues long. V dropped 4 bases and J dropped 1; count of bases not matched to a gene: 11.

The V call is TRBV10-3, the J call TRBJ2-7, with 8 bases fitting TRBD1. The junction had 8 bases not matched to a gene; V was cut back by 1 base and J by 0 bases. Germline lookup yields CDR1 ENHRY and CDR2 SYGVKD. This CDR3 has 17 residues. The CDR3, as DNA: TGTGCCATCAGTGAGTTGGGCCTTGGACAGGGCTCCTACGAGCAGTACTTC. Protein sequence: CAISELGLGQGSYEQYF.

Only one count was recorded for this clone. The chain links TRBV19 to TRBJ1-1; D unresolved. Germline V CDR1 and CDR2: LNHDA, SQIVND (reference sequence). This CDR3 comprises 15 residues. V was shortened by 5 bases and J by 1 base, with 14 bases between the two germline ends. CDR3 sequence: CASSGEWPRNTEAFF. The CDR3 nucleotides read TGTGCCAGTAGTGGGGAGTGGCCTAGGAACACTGAAGCTTTCTTT.

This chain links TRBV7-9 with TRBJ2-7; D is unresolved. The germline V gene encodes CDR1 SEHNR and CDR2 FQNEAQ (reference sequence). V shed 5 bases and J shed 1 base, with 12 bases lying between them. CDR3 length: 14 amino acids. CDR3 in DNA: TGTGCCAGCAGCCAAAATGGGCCTTCCTACGAGCAGTACTTC. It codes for CASSQNGPSYEQYF.

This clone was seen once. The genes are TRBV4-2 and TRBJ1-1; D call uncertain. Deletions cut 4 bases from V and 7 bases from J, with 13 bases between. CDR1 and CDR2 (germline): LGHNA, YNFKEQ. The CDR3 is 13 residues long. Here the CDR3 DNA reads TGTGCCAGCAGCCCAAGACGTCCGAATGAAGCTTTCTTT. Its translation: CASSPRRPNEAFF.

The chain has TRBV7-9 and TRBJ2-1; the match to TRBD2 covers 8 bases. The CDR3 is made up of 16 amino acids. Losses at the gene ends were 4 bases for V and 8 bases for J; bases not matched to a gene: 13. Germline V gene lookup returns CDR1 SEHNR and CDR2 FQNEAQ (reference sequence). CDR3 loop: CASSWQRLAREHEQFF. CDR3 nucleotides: TGTGCCAGCAGCTGGCAAAGACTAGCGAGAGAGCATGAGCAGTTCTTC.

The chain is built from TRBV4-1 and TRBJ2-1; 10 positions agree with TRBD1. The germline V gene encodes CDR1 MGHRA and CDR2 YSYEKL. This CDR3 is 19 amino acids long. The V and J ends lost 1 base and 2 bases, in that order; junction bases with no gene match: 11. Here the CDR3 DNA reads TGCGCCAGCAGCCAAGGGACAGGGGGTGGGGGCCGGCCCTACAATGAGCAGTTCTTC. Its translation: CASSQGTGGGGRPYNEQFF.

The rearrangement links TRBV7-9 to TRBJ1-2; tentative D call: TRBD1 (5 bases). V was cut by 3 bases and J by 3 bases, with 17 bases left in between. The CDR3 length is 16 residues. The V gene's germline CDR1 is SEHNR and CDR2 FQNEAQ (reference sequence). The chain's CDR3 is CASSFSALRRDYGYTF. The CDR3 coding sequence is TGTGCCAGCAGCTTTTCCGCCCTCCGCAGGGACTATGGCTACACCTTC.

The CDR3 region is CASSVGVGTSSGNTIYF. The DNA for the CDR3 is TGTGCCAGCAGCGTAGGTGTGGGGACCTCCTCTGGAAACACCATATATTTT. The chain is built from TRBV9 and TRBJ1-3, with a tentative D call TRBD1 (5 bases). V dropped 0 bases and J dropped 0 bases, with 13 bases sitting between them. The CDR3 length is 17 residues. Looked up from germline, CDR1 is SGDLS and CDR2 is YYNGEE.